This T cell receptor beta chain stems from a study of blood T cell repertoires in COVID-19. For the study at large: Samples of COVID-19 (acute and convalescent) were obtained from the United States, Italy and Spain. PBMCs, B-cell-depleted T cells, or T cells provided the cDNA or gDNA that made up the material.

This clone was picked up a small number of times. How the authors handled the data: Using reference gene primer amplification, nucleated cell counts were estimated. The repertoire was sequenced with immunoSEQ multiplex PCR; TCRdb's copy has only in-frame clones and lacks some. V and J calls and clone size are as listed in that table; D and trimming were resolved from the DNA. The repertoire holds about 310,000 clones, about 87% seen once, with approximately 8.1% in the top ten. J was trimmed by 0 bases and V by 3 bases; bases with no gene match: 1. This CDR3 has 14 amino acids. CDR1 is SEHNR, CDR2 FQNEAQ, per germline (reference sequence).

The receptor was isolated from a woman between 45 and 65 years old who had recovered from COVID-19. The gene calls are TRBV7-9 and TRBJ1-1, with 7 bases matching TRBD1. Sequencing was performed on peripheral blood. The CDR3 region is CASSLTGMNTEAFF. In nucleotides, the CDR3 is TGTGCCAGCAGCTTGACAGGGATGAACACTGAAGCTTTCTTT.